Listed below are T cell receptor beta chains from one sample, sequenced in a study of T cell changes during pregnancy in multiple sclerosis. Repertoires were generated with immunoSEQ multiplex PCR, while TCRdb's copy carries only in-frame clones and drops some. The table shows tens of thousands of clones, with approximately 92% occurring only once. The sequences come from peripheral blood, collected in the third trimester of pregnancy. These receptor sequences come from a female donor in good health, enrolled as a control in a pregnancy study. Both conserved end residues are part of each CDR3. Fields, in order: J gene, clone size, D gene, V gene, CDR3 protein, CDR3 DNA. A D gene is named only where the DNA matches it firmly. Clone size is not always given. Where it is, it says once, few, many or a class for expanded clones.

>TRBJ2-3|.|TRBD2|TRBV28
CASSSTSGEADTQYF
TGTGCCAGCAGTTCCACTAGCGGGGAAGCAGATACGCAGTATTTT
>TRBJ2-3|.|.|TRBV11-2
CASSPSRLPDTQYF
TGTGCCAGCAGCCCATCTAGGCTCCCAGATACGCAGTATTTT
>TRBJ1-3|.|.|TRBV29-1
CSAGAGNTIYF
TGCAGCGCAGGGGCTGGAAACACCATATATTTT
>TRBJ1-5|.|.|TRBV29-1
CSVEGQGGQPQHF
TGCAGCGTTGAAGGGCAGGGTGGTCAGCCCCAGCATTTT
>TRBJ2-1|once|.|TRBV27
CASSLLVSTFDEQFF
TGTGCCAGCAGTCTACTAGTTAGCACCTTCGATGAGCAGTTCTTC
>TRBJ2-7|once|TRBD1|TRBV28
CASSSPGQGLSYEQYF
TGTGCCAGCAGTTCACCGGGACAGGGGCTTTCCTACGAGCAGTACTTC
>TRBJ2-1|.|.|TRBV10-3
CAISGFSGKGYNEQFF
TGTGCCATCAGTGGGTTTTCCGGGAAAGGCTACAATGAGCAGTTCTTC
>TRBJ2-5|.|.|TRBV5-1
CASSMSPAAQETQYF
TGCGCCAGCAGCATGAGCCCAGCGGCCCAAGAGACCCAGTACTTC
>TRBJ2-1|.|.|TRBV7-8
CASSLEGFAKFF
TGTGCCAGCAGCTTGGAGGGCTTTGCTAAGTTCTTC
>TRBJ2-1|.|.|TRBV4-2
CASSQEGASALYNEQFF
TGTGCCAGCAGCCAAGAAGGGGCCAGCGCCCTCTACAATGAGCAGTTCTTC
>TRBJ1-5|.|.|TRBV30
CAWSHYTNQPQHF
TGTGCCTGGAGCCATTACACCAATCAGCCCCAGCATTTT
>TRBJ2-2|.|.|TRBV30
CAWSVLGDKTNGELFF
TGTGCCTGGAGTGTACTAGGGGACAAAACAAACGGGGAGCTGTTTTTT
>TRBJ2-1|.|.|TRBV28
CASSLSRGFWSYNEQFF
TGTGCCAGCAGTTTATCGCGGGGCTTCTGGTCCTACAATGAGCAGTTCTTC
>TRBJ2-5|.|.|TRBV27
CASSLGVTRGETQYF
TGTGCCAGCAGTTTAGGGGTCACTAGAGGAGAGACCCAGTACTTC
>TRBJ2-7|.|.|TRBV4-3
CASSQEQGREQYF
TGCGCCAGCAGCCAAGAACAGGGGAGGGAGCAGTACTTC
>TRBJ2-2|.|TRBD2|TRBV28
CASSLLAGHITNTGELFF
TGTGCCAGCAGTTTACTAGCGGGGCATATTACGAACACCGGGGAGCTGTTTTTT
>TRBJ2-3|.|.|TRBV7-9
CASSLTERGTDTQYF
TGTGCCAGCAGCTTAACGGAGCGGGGCACAGATACGCAGTATTTT
>TRBJ1-6|.|.|TRBV7-8
CASSPSGGSYNSPLHF
TGTGCCAGCAGCCCCTCGGGGGGCAGCTATAATTCACCCCTCCACTTT
>TRBJ1-6|.|.|TRBV28
CASSLYPLSSYNSPLHF
TGTGCCAGCAGTTTATACCCACTTAGCTCCTATAATTCACCCCTCCACTTT
>TRBJ1-1|.|TRBD1|TRBV19
CASRKKGQGAPNTEAFF
TGTGCCAGTAGGAAGAAGGGTCAGGGGGCCCCGAACACTGAAGCTTTCTTT
>TRBJ1-1|few|TRBD1|TRBV14
CASSRSTGYLTEAFF
TGTGCCAGCAGCCGGTCGACAGGGTACCTCACTGAAGCTTTCTTT
>TRBJ2-7|.|TRBD2|TRBV7-2
CASSLRSGGFDEQYF
TGTGCCAGCAGCTTGCGAAGCGGGGGTTTCGACGAGCAGTACTTC
>TRBJ2-6|.|TRBD2|TRBV6-1
CASSGTSSGANVLTF
TGTGCCAGCAGTGGGACTAGTTCTGGGGCCAACGTCCTGACTTTC
>TRBJ2-2|.|.|TRBV7-9
CASSLQVNTGELFF
TGTGCCAGCAGCTTACAGGTTAACACCGGGGAGCTGTTTTTT
>TRBJ1-2|.|TRBD1|TRBV19
CASRQRQGGQMRGYTF
TGTGCCAGTAGGCAACGACAGGGGGGCCAAATGCGTGGCTACACCTTC
>TRBJ1-1|.|.|TRBV2
CASSDLQGLDTEAFF
TGTGCCAGCAGTGACCTTCAGGGGCTGGACACTGAAGCTTTCTTT
>TRBJ2-3|.|TRBD2|TRBV19
CASSIAGGGAGDTQYF
TGTGCCAGTAGTATAGCTGGCGGGGGGGCAGGAGATACGCAGTATTTT
>TRBJ2-7|few|TRBD2|TRBV28
CASKPYGGGSEQYF
TGTGCCAGCAAACCTTATGGGGGGGGGAGCGAGCAGTACTTC
>TRBJ2-1|.|TRBD1|TRBV5-1
CASSIQGAELRDEQFF
TGCGCCAGCAGCATTCAGGGGGCGGAACTCCGGGATGAGCAGTTCTTC
>TRBJ1-1|.|TRBD1|TRBV11-1
CASSLEGTGRRNTEAFF
TGTGCCAGCAGCTTAGAGGGGACAGGGAGACGGAACACTGAAGCTTTCTTT
>TRBJ2-1|.|.|TRBV4-3
CASSQDLNGVGGFAYNEQFF
TGCGCCAGCAGCCAAGATTTGAACGGGGTGGGAGGTTTTGCCTACAATGAGCAGTTCTTC
>TRBJ2-5|.|TRBD2|TRBV6-5
CASGTSKETQYF
TGTGCCAGCGGGACTAGCAAAGAGACCCAGTACTTC
>TRBJ2-7|.|.|TRBV6-1
CASSEGWGPHEQYF
TGTGCCAGCAGTGAAGGGTGGGGGCCCCACGAGCAGTACTTC
>TRBJ2-7|once|TRBD1|TRBV11-2
CASSLGTGGFYEQYF
TGTGCCAGCAGCTTAGGGACAGGGGGCTTCTACGAGCAGTACTTC
>TRBJ1-1|few|TRBD1|TRBV28
CATIPGTGGVNTEAFF
TGTGCCACCATACCCGGGACAGGGGGTGTCAACACTGAAGCTTTCTTT
>TRBJ2-7|.|.|TRBV9
CASSPRIFSYEQYF
TGTGCCAGCAGTCCCAGGATATTCTCCTACGAGCAGTACTTC
>TRBJ2-7|.|.|TRBV5-4
CASSYRAGEQYF
TGTGCCAGCAGTTATCGCGCGGGGGAGCAGTACTTC
>TRBJ1-5|.|.|TRBV5-5
CASSHSYNQPQHF
TGTGCCAGCAGCCACAGTTATAATCAGCCCCAGCATTTT
>TRBJ1-2|.|.|TRBV7-8
CASSPREANYGYTF
TGTGCCAGCAGCCCGAGGGAAGCTAACTATGGCTACACCTTC
>TRBJ1-1|.|.|TRBV4-1
CASSLRGGKDTEAFF
TGCGCCAGCAGCCTCCGGGGGGGCAAAGACACTGAAGCTTTCTTT
>TRBJ2-6|.|TRBD2|TRBV29-1
CSVGSGVSGANVLTF
TGCAGCGTTGGTAGCGGGGTCTCTGGGGCCAACGTCCTGACTTTC
>TRBJ2-7|.|TRBD2|TRBV27
CASSFLAGGSSYEQYF
TGTGCCAGCAGTTTTTTAGCGGGTGGGAGCTCCTACGAGCAGTACTTC
>TRBJ1-2|.|.|TRBV4-1
CASSQLRGSFGYTF
TGCGCCAGCAGCCAGCTCCGGGGATCCTTCGGCTACACCTTC
>TRBJ1-2|.|.|TRBV4-2
CASSQEGRSGYGYTF
TGTGCCAGCAGCCAAGAGGGTCGGAGTGGCTATGGCTACACCTTC
>TRBJ2-1|.|TRBD1|TRBV5-1
CASRPSRTGEHLEQFF
TGCGCCAGCAGACCATCTCGGACAGGGGAGCATCTGGAGCAGTTCTTC
>TRBJ2-4|.|TRBD2|TRBV6-4
CASSSGGGGIQYF
TGTGCCAGCAGTTCCGGGGGGGGCGGCATTCAGTACTTC
>TRBJ1-3|.|TRBD1|TRBV18
CASSPNLFTGVGNTIYF
TGTGCCAGCTCACCGAATCTTTTCACAGGGGTCGGAAACACCATATATTTT
>TRBJ2-7|.|TRBD2|TRBV6-5
CASSYSIGGGAQYF
TGTGCCAGCAGTTACTCGATAGGCGGGGGGGCCCAGTACTTC
>TRBJ2-5|.|.|TRBV11-2
CASSLDRGYQETQYF
TGTGCCAGCAGCTTAGATAGGGGGTACCAAGAGACCCAGTACTTC
>TRBJ2-2|.|TRBD1|TRBV6-4
CASSGQGPGELFF
TGTGCCAGCAGCGGACAGGGACCGGGGGAGCTGTTTTTT
>TRBJ1-5|.|TRBD1|TRBV7-9
CASSFGTDNQPQHF
TGTGCCAGCAGCTTCGGGACAGATAATCAGCCCCAGCATTTT
>TRBJ1-5|once|TRBD1|TRBV27
CASRGQGDQPQHF
TGTGCCAGCAGGGGACAGGGAGATCAGCCCCAGCATTTT